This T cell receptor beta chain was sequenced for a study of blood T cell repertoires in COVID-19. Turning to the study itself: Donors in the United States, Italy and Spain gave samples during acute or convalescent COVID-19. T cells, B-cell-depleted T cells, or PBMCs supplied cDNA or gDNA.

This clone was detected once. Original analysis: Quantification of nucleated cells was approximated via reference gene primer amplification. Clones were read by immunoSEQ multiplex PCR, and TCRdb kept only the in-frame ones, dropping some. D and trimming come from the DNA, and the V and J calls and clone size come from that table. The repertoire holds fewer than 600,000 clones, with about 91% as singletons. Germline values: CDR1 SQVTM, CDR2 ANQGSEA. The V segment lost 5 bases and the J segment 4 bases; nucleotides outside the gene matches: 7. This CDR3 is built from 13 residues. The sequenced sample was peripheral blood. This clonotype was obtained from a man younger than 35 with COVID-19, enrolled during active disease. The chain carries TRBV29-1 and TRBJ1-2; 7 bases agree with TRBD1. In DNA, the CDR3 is TGCAGCGTTAAAGGGACAGCAGTCTATGGCTACACCTTC. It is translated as CSVKGTAVYGYTF.